Listed below are T cell receptor beta chains from one sample, sequenced in a study of T cell changes during pregnancy in multiple sclerosis. Produced via immunoSEQ multiplex PCR; TCRdb's table is partial and in-frame only. The table has fewer than 110,000 clones, approximately 90% seen once. Sample: peripheral blood, taken in the third trimester of pregnancy. These receptors originate from a female donor in good health, enrolled as a control in a pregnancy study. Each CDR3 is given with its conserved first and last residue. D genes are given only for firm matches. Clone size, where shown, is once, few, many, or a class for clones that have expanded.

clone size	D gene	V gene	J gene	CDR3 DNA	CDR3 protein
NA	TRBD1	TRBV9	TRBJ2-2	TGTGCCAGCAGCCTAGGGGGCAGAAACACCGGGGAGCTGTTTTTT	CASSLGGRNTGELFF
NA	NA	TRBV7-3	TRBJ1-1	TGTGCCAGCAGAGGAGGAGGGAGGACTGAAGCTTTCTTT	CASRGGGRTEAFF
NA	NA	TRBV9	TRBJ2-1	TGTGCCAGCAGCGGAGCATCGGGCAATGAGCAGTTCTTC	CASSGASGNEQFF
once	NA	TRBV30	TRBJ2-2	TGTGCCTGGAGCGCTACAGGGATGGCCGGGGAGCTGTTTTTT	CAWSATGMAGELFF
NA	TRBD2	TRBV5-1	TRBJ2-7	TGCGCCAGCAGCTTTGCGGGGGGGCCGAGGTACGAGCAGTACTTC	CASSFAGGPRYEQYF
once	NA	TRBV4-1	TRBJ2-5	TGCGCCAGCAGCCAAGAGGGGGCCTTAGGAGAGACCCAGTACTTC	CASSQEGALGETQYF
NA	NA	TRBV7-9	TRBJ1-1	TGTGCCAGCAGCTTAGAAGGGGCACTGAACACTGAAGCTTTCTTT	CASSLEGALNTEAFF
once	NA	TRBV4-1	TRBJ2-7	TGCGCCAGCAGCCAAGTGCAGGGATCCTACGAGCAGTACTTC	CASSQVQGSYEQYF
NA	TRBD2	TRBV5-1	TRBJ2-3	TGCGCCAGCACCCGGAGGGCTAGCGGGGGCTTCGAGGATACGCAGTATTTT	CASTRRASGGFEDTQYF
NA	NA	TRBV7-9	TRBJ2-1	TGTGCCAGCAGCGCCCCCCCGAGCTCCTACAATGAGCAGTTCTTC	CASSAPPSSYNEQFF
NA	NA	TRBV19	TRBJ1-3	TGTGCCAGTAGAGGACAGTTCTCTGGAAACACCATATATTTT	CASRGQFSGNTIYF
NA	TRBD2	TRBV4-2	TRBJ2-7	TGTGCCAGCAGCCAAGAAGCCGGGACTAGCGGGGGTTTGCAGTACTTC	CASSQEAGTSGGLQYF
NA	TRBD1	TRBV27	TRBJ2-1	TGTGCCAGCCGTACAGGGGCCAGTCATGAGCAGTTCTTC	CASRTGASHEQFF
once	NA	TRBV6-1	TRBJ2-1	TGTGCCAGCAGTGAAGGGGCTAGCTCGTTCTTC	CASSEGASSFF
few	NA	TRBV6-5	TRBJ2-7	TGTGCCAGCAGTTACGAGAGCTCCTACGAGCAGTACTTC	CASSYESSYEQYF
NA	TRBD1	TRBV10-2	TRBJ2-7	TGCGCCAGCAGTGATGGACAGGCCCAATACGAGCAGTACTTC	CASSDGQAQYEQYF
NA	TRBD2	TRBV7-8	TRBJ2-7	TGTGCCAGCAGCGGCCCACCGGGGGGCGAGCAGTACTTC	CASSGPPGGEQYF
NA	NA	TRBV2	TRBJ2-3	TGTGCCAGCATTTGGACTCCCGGAGGCACAGATACGCAGTATTTT	CASIWTPGGTDTQYF
NA	NA	TRBV7-3	TRBJ2-3	TGTGCCAGCAGCTCGGGACTTGACACAGATACGCAGTATTTT	CASSSGLDTDTQYF
NA	TRBD1	TRBV2	TRBJ1-1	TGTGCCAGCAGTGGGACAGGCCACACTGAAGCTTTCTTT	CASSGTGHTEAFF
NA	TRBD1	TRBV4-3	TRBJ1-2	TGCGCCAGCAGCCAATTCACCTCCGGGACAGGGGCCTATGGCTACACCTTC	CASSQFTSGTGAYGYTF